The entry below describes one TCR beta chain. This sample is drawn from a study of T cell responses to AZD1222 COVID-19 vaccine. This CDR3 comprises 15 residues. J was trimmed by 7 bases and V by 5 bases; bases with no gene match: 10. Looked up from germline, CDR1 is MNHEY and CDR2 is SMNVEV (reference sequence). Profiled with immunoSEQ multiplex PCR; TCRdb holds only in-frame clones, not every one. This sample has some 150,000 clones, with about 89% found just once. The sample in question was peripheral blood, obtained on day 0 of MenACWY control vaccination. The receptor comes from an adult in good health. The chain uses TRBV27 and TRBJ2-1; 8 positions match TRBD2. CDR3 sequence: CASSPTSGRGNEQFF. The CDR3 bases are TGTGCCAGCAGTCCTACTAGCGGCCGAGGGAATGAGCAGTTCTTC.